These T cell receptor beta chains were read from a single sample in a study of spatial heterogeneity in lung cancer. One entry per CDR3 protein, called by TCRdb with MiXCR from the 5' RACE reads. The table records approximately 20,000 distinct CDR3 sequences, under 5.5% of them present only once. The sample was PBMCs, taken at surgery. Receptors were obtained from a male donor with early-stage non-small cell lung cancer. Both conserved end residues are part of each CDR3. The order of the fields is D gene, J gene, V gene, clone size, CDR3 DNA, CDR3 protein. The D gene is left open where the match is weak. Clone size, where shown, is once, few, many, or a class for clones that have expanded.

TRBD1	TRBJ1-5	TRBV28	many	TGTGCCAGCAGCGCAGGGGGGGCCAATCAGCCCCAGCATTTT	CASSAGGANQPQHF
.	TRBJ2-5	TRBV2	.	TGTGCCAGCAGGGGGGCGAAAGAGACCCAGTACTTC	CASRGAKETQYF
.	TRBJ1-1	TRBV29-1	many	TGCAGCGTTCTCTCACGCTTCGGGGGGCCCACTGAAGCTTTCTTT	CSVLSRFGGPTEAFF
TRBD2	TRBJ2-1	TRBV5-6	.	TGTGCCAGCAGCAGAGCGACTAGCGGGAGGGCCGTTGAGCAGTTCTTC	CASSRATSGRAVEQFF
.	TRBJ1-2	TRBV12-3/TRBV12-4	few	TGTGCCAGCAGTGGCCTCATCATTAACTATGGCTACACCTTC	CASSGLIINYGYTF
TRBD2	TRBJ2-2	TRBV2	many	TGTGCCAGCAGGGTACTAGCGGGAGGCGACGGGGAGCTGTTTTTT	CASRVLAGGDGELFF
TRBD1	TRBJ1-1	TRBV11-2	many	TGTGCCAGCAGCTTAAGAACAGGGGGGGATAACACTGAAGCTTTCTTT	CASSLRTGGDNTEAFF
.	TRBJ1-5	TRBV20-1	many	TGCAGTGCTAGAAATAGGGGAGAGTCCCAGCCCCAGCATTTT	CSARNRGESQPQHF
.	TRBJ2-7	TRBV6-2/TRBV6-3	.	TGTGCCAGCAATAAGGGGGAGTCGGGCGAGCAGTACTTC	CASNKGESGEQYF
.	TRBJ1-4	TRBV12-3/TRBV12-4	many	TGTGCCAGCTCGAGGGACGCTAATGAAAAACTGTTTTTT	CASSRDANEKLFF
TRBD2	TRBJ2-7	TRBV20-1	many	TGCAGTGCTAGGGTAACTAGCGATAATTACGAGCAGTACTTC	CSARVTSDNYEQYF
.	TRBJ2-3	TRBV19	many	TGTGCCAGTGGCCGGGACCTAGTGACAGATACGCAGTATTTT	CASGRDLVTDTQYF
TRBD1	TRBJ2-2	TRBV4-1	.	TGCGCCAGCAGCCATCCTCCGGGACAGGGGGGCACCGGGGAGCTGTTTTTT	CASSHPPGQGGTGELFF
.	TRBJ2-2	TRBV10-3	many	TGTGCCATCAGTGAGTTGGGCATCAGGAACACCGGGGAGCTGTTTTTT	CAISELGIRNTGELFF
TRBD1	TRBJ2-6	TRBV6-6	.	TGTGCCAGCAGTTACGGGACAGGGATTGGGGCCAACGTCCTGACTTTC	CASSYGTGIGANVLTF
TRBD1	TRBJ1-1	TRBV27	many	TGTGCCAGCAGAAGGGGGCCGGACCAACCAGCTTTCTTT	CASRRGPDQPAFF
.	TRBJ1-5	TRBV21-1	few	TGTGCCAGCAGCAAAGGGACAGGGGGTTCGGGCAATCAGCCCCAGCATTTT	CASSKGTGGSGNQPQHF
.	TRBJ2-1	TRBV29-1	many	TGCAGCGTTGTAGGGCAGGTCGGGAATGAGCAGTTCTTC	CSVVGQVGNEQFF
TRBD1	TRBJ2-7	TRBV7-6	.	TGTGCCAGCAGCTCAAACAGGGGACCCTACGAGCAGTACTTC	CASSSNRGPYEQYF
TRBD2	TRBJ2-1	TRBV11-2	many	TGTGCCAGCAGCTTGGGACTAGAAGAGTTCTTC	CASSLGLEEFF
TRBD1	TRBJ1-1	TRBV4-2	many	TGTGCCAGCAGCCAAGGAACAGGGGGTATGTCCACTGAAGCTTTCTTT	CASSQGTGGMSTEAFF
.	TRBJ1-1	TRBV29-1	many	TGCAGCGTTGGGGTCGTGGGGACTGAAGCTTTCTTT	CSVGVVGTEAFF
.	TRBJ2-1	TRBV7-9	medium-sized	TGTGCCAGCAGCCAAGCAGGAGGAGTTGAGTTCTTC	CASSQAGGVEFF
TRBD2	TRBJ2-1	TRBV20-1	many	TGCAGTGCTAACGGGAGGATCTACAATGAGCAGTTCTTC	CSANGRIYNEQFF
.	TRBJ2-1	TRBV24-1	.	TGTGCCACCAGTGATTGGGCGGAAAACAATGAGCAGTTCTTC	CATSDWAENNEQFF
TRBD1	TRBJ1-1	TRBV10-3	few	TGTGCCATCAGGGCAGGGGACAGGGGTTCTGAAGCTTTCTTT	CAIRAGDRGSEAFF
TRBD1	TRBJ1-6	TRBV19	many	TGTGCCAGTAGTACCCAGGGACAGGGGGCTAATTCACCCCTCCACTTT	CASSTQGQGANSPLHF
.	TRBJ2-3	TRBV6-5	.	TGTGCCAGCAGTTACCGGGTCCAAACAGATACGCAGTATTTT	CASSYRVQTDTQYF
.	TRBJ2-1	TRBV29-1	many	TGCAGCGTTGAGCTGGACAGCTTCGTCGGGGCCCCACCAAATGAGCAGTTCTTC	CSVELDSFVGAPPNEQFF
TRBD1	TRBJ1-1	TRBV10-3	many	TGTGCCATCAGTAAACCTGACAGGGCGAACACTGAAGCTTTCTTT	CAISKPDRANTEAFF
TRBD2	TRBJ2-1	TRBV5-1	.	TGCGCCAGCAGCTCTACTAGCGGGACAAACAATGAGCAGTTCTTC	CASSSTSGTNNEQFF